Included here is one TCR beta chain sequence, with context. J was trimmed by 1 base and V by 4 bases; bases with no gene match: 10. CDR3 length: 17 amino acids. Germline V gives CDR1 MGHRA, CDR2 YSYEKL. This specimen belongs to a study of cytomegalovirus exposure and HLA in healthy donors. The PCR had 60 Vbeta and 13 Jbeta primers. Sequencing was performed with immunoSEQ multiplex PCR; in TCRdb, only in-frame clones are kept and a portion is missing. The sample comprises about 200,000 clones, roughly 73% of which are singletons, and around 1.9% rests with the top ten. The specimen was PBMCs. V usage is TRBV4-1 and J usage is TRBJ1-2; 9 bases line up with TRBD1. The TCR comes from a woman aged 30 to 39 in good health and CMV-seronegative. The CDR3, as DNA: TGCGCCAGCAGCCCCGGACAGGGGAGCCGTAATAACTATGGCTACACCTTC. Residues: CASSPGQGSRNNYGYTF.